This TCR beta chain was identified during a study of blood T cell repertoires in COVID-19. Participants came from around 25 US areas, aged roughly 18 to 89 years. Assignment of participants to cohorts was predicated upon participant-reported clinical history. In the original workflow: Researchers report that nucleated cell counts were estimated from reference gene primer amplification. Assay: immunoSEQ multiplex PCR; the TCRdb copy retains only in-frame clones and omits some. Clone size and V and J calls were adopted from that table, with D and trimming inferred from the DNA. Of roughly 430,000 clones listed, roughly 87% are singletons. V trimming: 0 bases; J trimming: 6 bases; junction bases outside the gene matches: 8. This CDR3 is built from 15 residues. Germline V gene sequence: CDR1 SGHDT, CDR2 YYEEEE.

The chain uses TRBV5-6 and TRBJ2-5; 7 bases line up with TRBD2. The sequence derives from a woman aged 40-49 years with acute COVID-19. The material sequenced was PBMCs or T cells enriched from blood (not recorded which). The DNA of the CDR3 is TGTGCCAGCAGCTTGGTTACTAGCGACGTGAAGACCCAGTACTTC. Its protein product is CASSLVTSDVKTQYF.